The 11 T cell receptor beta chains in this list originate from one sample, sequenced in a study of T-cell memory formation after mild COVID-19. From the 5' RACE reads, TCRdb called clonotypes with MiXCR, one entry per CDR3 protein. The profile shows under 90,000 distinct CDR3 sequences, around 13% of them singletons. Source material: PBMCs or a T cell subset sorted from them (not recorded which). These receptors came from an adult woman who had mild COVID-19 (a few samples of this study predate the infection). Cell type and time point are not known.

The sample holds a few counts of this clonotype. This chain connects TRBV6-1 to TRBJ2-7; 10 bases match TRBD1. Trimming cost V 3 bases and J 6 bases; bases outside gene matches: 5. Germline lookup yields CDR1 MNHNS and CDR2 SASEGT. This CDR3 has 14 amino acids. DNA of the CDR3: TGTGCCAGCAGTGAGGGGACAGGGGTGGTCGAGCAGTACTTC. This codes for CASSEGTGVVEQYF.

This chain joins TRBV25-1 and TRBJ1-2; 8 nucleotides agree with TRBD1. With 10 bases clipped from V and 2 bases from J, the junction kept 3 bases outside the gene matches. Germline CDR1 and CDR2: MGHDK and SYGVNS. The CDR3 is 12 amino acids. The DNA of the CDR3 is TGTGCCACCTGGACAGGGAACTATGGCTACACCTTC. It is translated as CATWTGNYGYTF.

The rearrangement uses TRBV7-8 and TRBJ2-7; 9 bases match TRBD1. Trimming took 0 bases from V and 0 from J; bases not matched to a gene: 6. Germline CDR1 SGHVS, CDR2 FQNEAQ. This CDR3 spans 17 amino acids. CDR3 bases: TGTGCCAGCAGCTTAGCACCGGGACAGGGCTCCTCCTACGAGCAGTACTTC. Amino acids: CASSLAPGQGSSYEQYF.

The chain links TRBV29-1 to TRBJ1-2; D is unclear. The germline V gene has CDR1 SQVTM and CDR2 ANQGSEA. The CDR3 totals 12 residues. Trimming stripped 3 bases from V and 7 bases from J, with 12 bases between. The CDR3 region has the DNA TGCAGCGTTGAGGTGACGGACCCTGGCTACACCTTC. This gives the protein CSVEVTDPGYTF.

The chain uses TRBV4-2 and TRBJ2-3; D is unresolved. The germline V gene encodes CDR1 LGHNA and CDR2 YNFKEQ. V was shortened by 0 bases and J by 0 bases, with 7 bases between the two germline ends. CDR3 size: 15 residues. The DNA of the CDR3 is TGTGCCAGCAGCCAAGATTACTCTAGCACAGATACGCAGTATTTT. Translated, it gives CASSQDYSSTDTQYF.

The rearrangement joins TRBV20-1 to TRBJ2-3; D is undetermined. In germline, CDR1 is DFQATT, CDR2 SNEGSKA (reference sequence). Trimming left V 0 bases short and J 1 base short, with 17 bases between. The CDR3 sequence is 17 residues long. CDR3 bases: TGCAGTGCTAGAGAAGCCCCTCCCCTTAGTCGCACAGATACGCAGTATTTT. Protein: CSAREAPPLSRTDTQYF.

This clonotype was detected many times. The gene calls are TRBV7-3 and TRBJ2-1; 8 bases align to TRBD2. From germline, CDR1 is SGHTA and CDR2 FQGTGA. V lost 5 bases to trimming and J lost 3 bases; unmatched junction nucleotides: 9. This CDR3 has 16 residues. DNA of the CDR3: TGTGCCAGCAGCCCCGGGGGCGGGAGGAGCTACAATGAGCAGTTCTTC. This encodes CASSPGGGRSYNEQFF.

The chain has TRBV6-1 and TRBJ1-1; 8 positions match TRBD1. V dropped 2 bases and J dropped 5; count of bases not matched to a gene: 4. CDR3 length: 14 amino acids. Germline V gives CDR1 MNHNS, CDR2 SASEGT. The CDR3 loop is CASSEQGAGTEAFF. CDR3 DNA: TGTGCCAGCAGTGAACAGGGGGCTGGGACTGAAGCTTTCTTT.

This clonotype has ten or more counts. The genes are TRBV4-2 and TRBJ2-5, with D uncertain. Per the germline V gene, CDR1 is LGHNA and CDR2 is YNFKEQ. This CDR3 region has 16 residues. Between the trimmed V and J ends, which lost 0 bases and 4 bases, there was a span of 15 bases. The CDR3 nucleotides read TGTGCCAGCAGCCAAGATTCTGTGGGAACGGGAGAGACCCAGTACTTC. This gives the protein CASSQDSVGTGETQYF.

This clonotype was detected ten times or more. The gene calls are TRBV4-3 and TRBJ1-1; 9 bases are a match to TRBD1. V shed 3 bases and J 11 bases; nucleotides not matched to a gene: 16. The CDR3 consists of 16 residues. Germline-derived CDR1 and CDR2 are LGHNA and YSLEER. The CDR3 sequence is CASSQGSGQGARGAFF. In nucleotides, the CDR3 is TGCGCCAGCAGCCAGGGATCGGGACAGGGCGCGAGAGGGGCTTTCTTT.

This clonotype was found a few times. The chain recombines TRBV5-1 with TRBJ2-1, with TRBD2 matching 13 bases. Germline assignment: CDR1 SGHRS and CDR2 YFSETQ. This CDR3 comprises 18 residues. V shed 0 bases and J 3 bases; nucleotides not matched to a gene: 6. The CDR3 is CASSLGPGLAGDYNEQFF. The CDR3 DNA follows: TGCGCCAGCAGCTTGGGCCCCGGACTAGCGGGGGACTACAATGAGCAGTTCTTC.